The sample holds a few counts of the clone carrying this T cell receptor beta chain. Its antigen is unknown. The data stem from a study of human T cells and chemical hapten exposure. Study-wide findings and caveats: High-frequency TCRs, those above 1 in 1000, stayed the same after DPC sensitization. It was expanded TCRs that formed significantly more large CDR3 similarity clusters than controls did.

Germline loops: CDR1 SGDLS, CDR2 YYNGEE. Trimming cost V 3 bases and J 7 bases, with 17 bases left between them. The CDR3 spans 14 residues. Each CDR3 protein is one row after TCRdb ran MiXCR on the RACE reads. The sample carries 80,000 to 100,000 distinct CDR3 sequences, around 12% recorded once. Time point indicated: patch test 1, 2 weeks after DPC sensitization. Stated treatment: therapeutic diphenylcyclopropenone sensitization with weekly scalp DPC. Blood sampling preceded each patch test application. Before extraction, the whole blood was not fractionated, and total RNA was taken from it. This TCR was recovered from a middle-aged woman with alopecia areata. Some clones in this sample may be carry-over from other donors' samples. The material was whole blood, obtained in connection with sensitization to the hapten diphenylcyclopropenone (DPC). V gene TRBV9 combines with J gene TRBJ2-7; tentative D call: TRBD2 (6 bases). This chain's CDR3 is CASSAPTSMSEQYF. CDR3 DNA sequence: TGTGCCAGCAGCGCCCCGACTAGTATGAGTGAGCAGTACTTC.